What follows is one T cell receptor (beta chain) and its context. Its target is not known. The data are from a study of shared clonotypes between healthy human individuals. Overall study context: Each donor contributed plates that comprised three CD4 naive, three CD4 memory, two CD8 naive and one CD8 memory. Whole-study findings and limits: Among donors, sharing of clonotypes was expected to be affected by sequencing depth. Clonotypes shared by all four donors outscored non-shared clonotypes in generation probability.

The CDR3 spans 13 residues. Unmatched junction bases numbered 8, after V lost 6 bases and J lost 15 bases. Germline values: CDR1 ENHRY, CDR2 SYGVKD. The DNA input per sorted-subset replicate PCR was about 220 ng, corresponding to 32,000 or so T cell genomes. The method was immunoSEQ multiplex PCR; TCRdb's version includes in-frame clones alone and lacks a portion of them. The sample carries 150,000 to 200,000 clones, approximately 95% recorded once. This TCR derives from a woman aged 25 to 39 in good health. V and J are TRBV10-3 and TRBJ2-1; 13 bases fit TRBD2. The sequencing sample was made of naive CD4+ T cells sorted from blood. Stated subset: CD45RA+ positively selected. The CDR3 nucleotides read TGTGCCATCAGCCGGACTAGCGGGAGTATTGTGTTCTTC. The encoded protein is CAISRTSGSIVFF.